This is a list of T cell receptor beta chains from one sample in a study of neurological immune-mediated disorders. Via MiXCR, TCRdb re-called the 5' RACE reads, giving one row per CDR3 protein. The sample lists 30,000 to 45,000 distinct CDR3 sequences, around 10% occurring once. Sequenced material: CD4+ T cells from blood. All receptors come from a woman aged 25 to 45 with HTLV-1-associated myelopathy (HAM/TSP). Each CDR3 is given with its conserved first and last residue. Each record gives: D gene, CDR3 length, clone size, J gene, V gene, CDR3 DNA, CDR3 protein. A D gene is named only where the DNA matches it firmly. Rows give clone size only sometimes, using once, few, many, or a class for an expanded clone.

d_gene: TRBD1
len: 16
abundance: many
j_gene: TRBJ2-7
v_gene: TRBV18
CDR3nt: TGTGCCAGCTCATGGACAGGGTTCCCCCAATCCTACGAGCAGTACTTC
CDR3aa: CASSWTGFPQSYEQYF

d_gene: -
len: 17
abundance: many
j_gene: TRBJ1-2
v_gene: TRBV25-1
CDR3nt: TGTGCCAGCAGTGAATACGAAATAGGATCAGGGTTATCGGGCTACACCTTC
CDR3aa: CASSEYEIGSGLSGYTF

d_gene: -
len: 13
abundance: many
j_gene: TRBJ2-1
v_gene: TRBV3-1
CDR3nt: TGTGCCAGCAGCCAAGCGTCTATCGATGAGCAGTTCTTC
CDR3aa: CASSQASIDEQFF

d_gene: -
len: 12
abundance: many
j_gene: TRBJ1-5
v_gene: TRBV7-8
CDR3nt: TGTGCCAGCAGCTTAGCTGGTCAGCCCCAGCATTTT
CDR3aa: CASSLAGQPQHF

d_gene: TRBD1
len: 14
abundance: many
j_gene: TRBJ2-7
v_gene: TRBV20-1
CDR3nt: TGCAGTGCTAGCGGACAGGGTTCTTCCTACGAGCAGTACTTC
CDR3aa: CSASGQGSSYEQYF

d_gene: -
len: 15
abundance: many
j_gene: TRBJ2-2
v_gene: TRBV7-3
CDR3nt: TGTGCCAGCAGCTTAGGATTGGGGACCACCGGGGAGCTGTTTTTT
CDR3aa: CASSLGLGTTGELFF

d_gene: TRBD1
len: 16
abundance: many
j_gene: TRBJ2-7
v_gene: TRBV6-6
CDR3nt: TGTGCCAGCAGTCACCCCTCTATGGGACCGGGACAGGGGATATACTTC
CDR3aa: CASSHPSMGPGQGIYF

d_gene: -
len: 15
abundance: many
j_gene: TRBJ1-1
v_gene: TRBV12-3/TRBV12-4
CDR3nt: TGTGCCAGCAGTTTCATTGTCCGGAGGGACACTGAAGCTTTCTTT
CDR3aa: CASSFIVRRDTEAFF

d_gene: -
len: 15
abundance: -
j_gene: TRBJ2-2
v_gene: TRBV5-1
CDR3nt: TGCGCCAGCAGCTTAGGTACTAAAAACACCGGGGAGCTGTTTTTT
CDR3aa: CASSLGTKNTGELFF

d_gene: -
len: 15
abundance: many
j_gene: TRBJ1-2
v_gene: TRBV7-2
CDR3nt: TGTGCCAGCAGCTTAGCGCCTTCCGGAAACTATGGCTACACCTTC
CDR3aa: CASSLAPSGNYGYTF

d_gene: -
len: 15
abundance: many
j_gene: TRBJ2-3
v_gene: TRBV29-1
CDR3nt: TGCAGCGTTGATTCCCACAGGGAAAACACAGATACGCAGTATTTT
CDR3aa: CSVDSHRENTDTQYF

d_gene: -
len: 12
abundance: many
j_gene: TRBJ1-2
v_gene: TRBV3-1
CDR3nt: TGTGCCAGCAGCCATGGGGCTTATGGCTACACCTTC
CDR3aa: CASSHGAYGYTF

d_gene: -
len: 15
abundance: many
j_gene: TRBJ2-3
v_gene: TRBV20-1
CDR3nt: TGCAGTGCCCGCGGGGCAGGACCTAGCACAGATACGCAGTATTTT
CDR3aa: CSARGAGPSTDTQYF

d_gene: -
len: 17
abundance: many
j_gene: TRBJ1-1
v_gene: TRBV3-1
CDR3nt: TGTGCCAGCAGCCAAGCGGTTGGCAGGGTCGTGAACACTGAAGCTTTCTTT
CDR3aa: CASSQAVGRVVNTEAFF

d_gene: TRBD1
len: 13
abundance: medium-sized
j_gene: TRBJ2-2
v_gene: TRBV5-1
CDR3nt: TGCGCCAGCTGGACAGGCAACACCGGGGAGCTGTTTTTT
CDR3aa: CASWTGNTGELFF

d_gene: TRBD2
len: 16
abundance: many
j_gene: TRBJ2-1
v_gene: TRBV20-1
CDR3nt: TGCAGTGCTAGAGAGTTTAAAGCGGGGGGGCCGGATGAGCAGTTCTTC
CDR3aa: CSAREFKAGGPDEQFF

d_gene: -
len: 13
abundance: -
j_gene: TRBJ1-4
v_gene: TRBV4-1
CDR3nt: TGCGCCAACAGCCTCGGGGGCTCTGAAAAACTGTTTTTT
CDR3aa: CANSLGGSEKLFF

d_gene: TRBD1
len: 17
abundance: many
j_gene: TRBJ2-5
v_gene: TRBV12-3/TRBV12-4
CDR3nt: TGTGCCAGCAGTTCCGACAGGGTATATGGACAACAAGAGACCCAGTACTTC
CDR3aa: CASSSDRVYGQQETQYF

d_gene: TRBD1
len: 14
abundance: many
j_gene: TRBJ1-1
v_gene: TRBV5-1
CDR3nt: TGCGCCAGCAGCTCGGGACAGGTACACACTGAAGCTTTCTTT
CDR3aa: CASSSGQVHTEAFF

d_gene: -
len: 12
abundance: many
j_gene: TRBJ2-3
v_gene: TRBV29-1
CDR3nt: TGCAGCGTTCTCCGAGCCAGGGATACGCAGTATTTT
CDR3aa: CSVLRARDTQYF

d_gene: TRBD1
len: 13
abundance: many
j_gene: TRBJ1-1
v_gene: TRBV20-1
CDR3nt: TGCAGTGCTAGATCCGACAGGGCGACTGAAGCTTTCTTT
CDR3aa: CSARSDRATEAFF

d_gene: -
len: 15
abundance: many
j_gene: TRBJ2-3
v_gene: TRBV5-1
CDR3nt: TGCGCCAGCAGCTTACTTGGTACGAGCACAGATACGCAGTATTTT
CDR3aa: CASSLLGTSTDTQYF

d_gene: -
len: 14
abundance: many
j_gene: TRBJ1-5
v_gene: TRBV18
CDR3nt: TGTGCCAGCTCACCAGGGTGGGGCAATCAGCCCCAGCATTTT
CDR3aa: CASSPGWGNQPQHF

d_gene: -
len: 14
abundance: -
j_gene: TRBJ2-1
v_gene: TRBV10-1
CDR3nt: TGCGCCAGCAGTGATGGGGGTCCCTACAATGAGCAGTTCTTC
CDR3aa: CASSDGGPYNEQFF

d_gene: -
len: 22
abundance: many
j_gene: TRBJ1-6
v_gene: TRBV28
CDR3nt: TGTGCCAGCAGCCAGATACTCTCCGGGGCGTACTTGATCAGCTCCTATAATTCACCCCTCCACTTT
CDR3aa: CASSQILSGAYLISSYNSPLHF

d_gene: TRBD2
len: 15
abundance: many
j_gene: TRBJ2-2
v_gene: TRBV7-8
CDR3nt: TGTGCCAGCAGCTTAGGGCGGGGGGGCCGAGGGGAGCTGTTTTTT
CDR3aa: CASSLGRGGRGELFF

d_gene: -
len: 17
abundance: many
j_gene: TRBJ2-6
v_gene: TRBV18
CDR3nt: TGTGCCAGCTCACCAATCGGGTTGGGCTCTGGGGCCAACGTCCTGACTTTC
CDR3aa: CASSPIGLGSGANVLTF

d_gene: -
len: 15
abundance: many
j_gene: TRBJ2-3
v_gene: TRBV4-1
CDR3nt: TGCGCCAGCAGCCCCTGGCAGGGAAGCACAGATACGCAGTATTTT
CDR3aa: CASSPWQGSTDTQYF